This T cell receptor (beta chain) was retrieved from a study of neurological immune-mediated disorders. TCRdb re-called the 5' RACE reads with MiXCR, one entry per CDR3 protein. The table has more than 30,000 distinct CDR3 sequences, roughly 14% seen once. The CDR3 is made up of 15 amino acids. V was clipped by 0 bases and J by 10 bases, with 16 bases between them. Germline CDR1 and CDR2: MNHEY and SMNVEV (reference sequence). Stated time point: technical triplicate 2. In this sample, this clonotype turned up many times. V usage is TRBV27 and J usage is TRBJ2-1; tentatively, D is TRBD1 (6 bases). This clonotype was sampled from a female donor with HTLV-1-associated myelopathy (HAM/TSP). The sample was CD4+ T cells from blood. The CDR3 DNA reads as TGTGCCAGCAGTTTATCGTTGCAGGGGTGGCAGGAGCAGTTCTTC. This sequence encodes CASSLSLQGWQEQFF.